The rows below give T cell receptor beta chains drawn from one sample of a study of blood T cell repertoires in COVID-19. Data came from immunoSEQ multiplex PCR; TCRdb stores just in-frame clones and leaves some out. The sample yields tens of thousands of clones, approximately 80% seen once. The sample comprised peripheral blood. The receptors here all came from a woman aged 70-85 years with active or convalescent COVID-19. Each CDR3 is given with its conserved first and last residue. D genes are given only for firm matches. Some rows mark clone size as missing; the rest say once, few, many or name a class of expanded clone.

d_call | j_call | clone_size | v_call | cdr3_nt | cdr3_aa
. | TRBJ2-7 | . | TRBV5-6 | TGTGCCAGCAGAAACAAGGGACTGCCCTCCTACGAGCAGTACTTC | CASRNKGLPSYEQYF
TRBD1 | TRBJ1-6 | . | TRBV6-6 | TGTGCCAGCAGGGCCGGACAGGGGGTTAAAGGTTCACCCCTCCACTTT | CASRAGQGVKGSPLHF
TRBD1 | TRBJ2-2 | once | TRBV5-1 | TGCGCCAGCAGCTCGACAGGGGACACCGGGGAGCTGTTTTTT | CASSSTGDTGELFF
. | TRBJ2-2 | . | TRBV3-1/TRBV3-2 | TGTGCCAGCAGCCTTGAGGGGGAGCTGTTTTTT | CASSLEGELFF
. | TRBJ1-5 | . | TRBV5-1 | TGCGCCAGCAGCCCGCGCGGCGGTGACAGCAATCAGCCCCAGCATTTT | CASSPRGGDSNQPQHF
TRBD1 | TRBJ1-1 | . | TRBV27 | TGTGCCAGCAGTTACGGGACAGGGGGTGGGTGGACTGAAGCTTTCTTT | CASSYGTGGGWTEAFF
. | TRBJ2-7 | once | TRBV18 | TGTGCCAGCTCACCGAGTCAGGAATTGAACGAGCAGTACTTC | CASSPSQELNEQYF
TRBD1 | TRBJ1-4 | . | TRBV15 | TGTGCCACACAGGGGGCCGGTGAAAAACTGTTTTTT | CATQGAGEKLFF
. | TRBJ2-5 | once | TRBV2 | TGTGCCAGCAGTGAAGGACAGTCACAAGAGACCCAGTACTTC | CASSEGQSQETQYF
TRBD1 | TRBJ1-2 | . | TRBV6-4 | TGTGCCAGCAGTGCAGGACAGGGGATTGGCGGCTACACCTTC | CASSAGQGIGGYTF
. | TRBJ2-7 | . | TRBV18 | TGTGCCAGCTCACCCCTCGGGGGGCTGGTTTCCTACGAGCAGTACTTC | CASSPLGGLVSYEQYF
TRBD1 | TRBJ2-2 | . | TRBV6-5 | TGTGCCAGCAGTCCACAGGGGACGAACACCGGGGAGCTGTTTTTT | CASSPQGTNTGELFF
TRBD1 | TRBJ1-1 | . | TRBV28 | TGTGCCAGCAGTTTTGGGAGACAGGGGACCACTGAAGCTTTCTTT | CASSFGRQGTTEAFF
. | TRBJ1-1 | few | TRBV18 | TGTGCCAGCTCACCCCCGAAGCAGGGGACTGAAGCTTTCTTT | CASSPPKQGTEAFF
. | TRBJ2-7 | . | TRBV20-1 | TGCAGTGCTCGTGGCGCGATAACCTACGAGCAGTACTTC | CSARGAITYEQYF
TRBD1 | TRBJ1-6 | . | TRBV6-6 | TGTGCCAGCAGTCGCACAGGACAGGGTAGATCCAATTCACCCCTCCACTTT | CASSRTGQGRSNSPLHF
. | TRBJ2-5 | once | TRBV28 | TGTGCCAGCAGTTTATCGGGTCAGGGAAAAGAGACCCAGTACTTC | CASSLSGQGKETQYF
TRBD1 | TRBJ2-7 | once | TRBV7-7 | TGTGCCAGCGCCCTGGGACAGGGGAGCTCCTACGAGCAGTACTTC | CASALGQGSSYEQYF
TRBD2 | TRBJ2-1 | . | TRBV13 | TGTGCCAGCAATCCGACTAGCGGGGACCTCGAGCAGTTCTTC | CASNPTSGDLEQFF
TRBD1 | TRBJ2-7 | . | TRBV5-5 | TGTGCCAGCAGCTTGAGGGGGACAGATTACGAGCAGTACTTC | CASSLRGTDYEQYF
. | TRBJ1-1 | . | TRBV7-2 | TGTGCCAGCAGCTTTCAACAGGGAAACACTGAAGCTTTCTTT | CASSFQQGNTEAFF
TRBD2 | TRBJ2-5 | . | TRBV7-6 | TGTGCCAGCAGCTTAACTAGCGGGGGAACCGGGGAGACCCAGTACTTC | CASSLTSGGTGETQYF
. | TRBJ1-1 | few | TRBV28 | TGTGCCAGCAAGCAGGGGCGGACTGAAGCTTTCTTT | CASKQGRTEAFF
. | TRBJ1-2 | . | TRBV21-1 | TGTGCCAGCAGCAAGGGTCCGACAGGGCCCGCTAACTATGGCTACACCTTC | CASSKGPTGPANYGYTF
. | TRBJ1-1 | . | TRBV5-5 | TGTGCCAGCAGCTTGGATCTTCGGGTTGTGAACACTGAAGCTTTCTTT | CASSLDLRVVNTEAFF
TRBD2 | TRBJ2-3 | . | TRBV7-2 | TGTGCCAGCAGCTCAAGCGGGGGGGCCGGAGATACGCAGTATTTT | CASSSSGGAGDTQYF
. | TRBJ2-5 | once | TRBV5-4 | TGTGCCAGCAGCTTGGCCGGAGGAGGAGGAGGCGAGACCCAGTACTTC | CASSLAGGGGGETQYF
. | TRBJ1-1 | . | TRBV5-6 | TGTGCCAGCAGCTTGGGCAGGGACACTGAAGCTTTCTTT | CASSLGRDTEAFF
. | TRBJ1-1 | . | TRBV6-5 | TGTGCCAGCAGGCTGGGGGCCCGAACTGAAGCTTTCTTT | CASRLGARTEAFF
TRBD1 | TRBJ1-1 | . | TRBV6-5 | TGTGCCAGCAGAGGGACAGGGGGCTCAGCTTTCTTT | CASRGTGGSAFF
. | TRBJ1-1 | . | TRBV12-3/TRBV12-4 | TGTGCCAGCAGCCCCCCTTCCCGGGGTGAAGCTTTCTTT | CASSPPSRGEAFF
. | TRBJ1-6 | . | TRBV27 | TGTGCCAGCAGAAGAGACCCCCTGAGGTATTCACCCCTCCACTTT | CASRRDPLRYSPLHF
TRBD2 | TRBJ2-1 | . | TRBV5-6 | TGTGCCAGCAGCCCCTCTGGGGGGGGGAGTGATGAGCAGTTCTTC | CASSPSGGGSDEQFF
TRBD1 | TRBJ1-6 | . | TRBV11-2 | TGTGCCAGCAGGACAGGGGGTAATTCACCCCTCCACTTT | CASRTGGNSPLHF
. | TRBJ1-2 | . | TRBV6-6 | TGTGCCAGCAGTACGACACTCGATAACTATGGCTACACCTTC | CASSTTLDNYGYTF